The entry that follows covers one TCR beta chain sequence. V shed 6 bases and J shed 7 bases, with 15 bases lying between them. This CDR3 comprises 14 residues. The germline V gene encodes CDR1 MDHEN and CDR2 SYDVKM. Sequencing used immunoSEQ multiplex PCR; TCRdb keeps in-frame clones, though not all of them. The data show tens of thousands of clones, 80% to 85% seen once. This specimen belongs to a study of blood T cell repertoires in COVID-19. Study-level information: T cells, B-cell-depleted T cells, or PBMCs provided the cDNA or gDNA that served as material.

The receptor comes from a human donor in a cohort sampled during active COVID-19. Sequencing used peripheral blood. This chain connects TRBV28 to TRBJ1-4; tentative D call: TRBD1 (5 bases). CDR3 protein: CASSRLLRGEKLFF. CDR3 nucleotide sequence: TGTGCCAGCAGCCGACTCCTTAGGGGTGAAAAACTGTTTTTT.